Listed below are T cell receptor beta chains from one sample, sequenced in a study of blood T cell repertoires in COVID-19. Data came from immunoSEQ multiplex PCR; TCRdb stores just in-frame clones and leaves some out. The data show some 250,000 clones, about 79% seen once. The source material was peripheral blood. Source of these receptors: a woman of 80 years or more with acute or convalescent COVID-19. CDR3s include the opening cysteine and the closing phenylalanine or tryptophan.

j_call	v_call	cdr3_aa
TRBJ1-2	TRBV11-2	CASSLDRGQGQDGYTF
TRBJ1-1	TRBV5-1	CASRRGGQVNTEAFF
TRBJ1-4	TRBV28	CASSLTGQSNEKLFF
TRBJ2-3	TRBV27	CASGGYGADTQYF
TRBJ1-2	TRBV9	CASSVEPIRDRTYGYTF
TRBJ1-4	TRBV5-1	CASSPTGGQGSEKLFF
TRBJ1-1	TRBV6-5	CASTFGRNTEAFF
TRBJ1-4	TRBV6-5	CASSYSPGQAQLFF
TRBJ2-5	TRBV6-2/TRBV6-3	CASSYVAPQETQYF
TRBJ1-5	TRBV3-1/TRBV3-2	CASSQAGGDQPQHF